This T cell receptor beta chain was recorded in a study of blood T cell repertoires in COVID-19 (dated by TCRdb to the early 2020s). General notes on the study: Samples covering the acute and convalescent phases of COVID-19 were provided by collaborators in the United States, Italy and Spain. A freely available public database, intended as a resource for researchers studying the immune response to SARS-CoV-2, is where the repertoires were released. The dataset comprised deeply sampled blood TCRbeta repertoires from subjects exposed to, actively infected with, or recovered from COVID-19. The material from the prospective study consisted of cDNA or gDNA derived from T cells, B-cell-depleted T cells, or PBMCs. The sample metadata nearly always contained a de-identified subject ID, COVID-19 status, age in years and sex. The samples were drawn from the first 160 participants of the ongoing ImmuneRACE study and from roughly 1,300 subjects provided by 6 global collaborators. Where available, HLA class I and class II types were obtained from metadata supplied by the sample provider rather than from assay-based typing. Broader findings and caveats from the paper: Clinical and demographic metadata were provided uncurated, with the amount varying by source and participant.

Collaborating institutions collected whole blood in K2EDTA tubes following their own protocols. For TCRbeta analysis, collaborator samples were shipped as frozen whole blood, as isolated PBMCs, or as DNA extracted from either sample type. With respect to this clone: No cognate antigen has been identified for it. Base quality data are lacking; no much larger clone is found one base away.

V is cut by 6 bases and J by 8 bases, and the space between the germline ends is 7 bases. The CDR3 runs 10 amino acids, cysteine and phenylalanine included. The only DNA kept is the CDR3, 30 bases in frame from the first base. The immunoSEQ Assay, a bias-controlled multiplex PCR, was used to amplify TCRbeta CDR3 regions from genomic DNA. The paper's data handling went like this. The number of nucleated cells in each sample was estimated by amplification of reference gene primers within the assay. To quantify the absolute abundance of each unique TCRbeta CDR3 rearrangement, sequence reads were collapsed and filtered. Productive Simpson clonality was computed per sample as the square root of Simpson's diversity index over productive rearrangements. TCRdb retrieved this table from immuneACCESS and kept in-frame rearrangements only. Not all clones are present; in checked studies, unresolved V genes account for under half, and no reason is known for the remainder. V and J calls and clone size come straight from that table; D and trimming were deduced from the DNA. The sample records approximately 74,000 clones, around four fifths of which are singletons. The ten top clones hold more than 2.5% of the sample.

The receptor's source is a man at least 80 years old with active or convalescent COVID-19. The sequencing sample was made of peripheral blood. The chain is encoded by TRBV12-3 or TRBV12-4 joined to TRBJ1-1; no D gene is confidently identified. CDR3 region: CASSREEAFF. The nucleotide sequence is given as TGTGCCAGCAGCCGGGAGGAAGCTTTCTTT.